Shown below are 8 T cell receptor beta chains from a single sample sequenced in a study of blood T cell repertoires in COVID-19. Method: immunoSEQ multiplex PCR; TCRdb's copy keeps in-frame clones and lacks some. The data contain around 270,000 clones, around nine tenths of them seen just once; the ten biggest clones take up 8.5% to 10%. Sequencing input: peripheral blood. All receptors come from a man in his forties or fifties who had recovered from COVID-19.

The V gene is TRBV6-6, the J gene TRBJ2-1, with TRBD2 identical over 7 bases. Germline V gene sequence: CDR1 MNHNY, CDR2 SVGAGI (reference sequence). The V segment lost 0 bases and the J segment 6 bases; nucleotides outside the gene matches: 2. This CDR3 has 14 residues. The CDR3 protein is CASSYSSGGNEQFF. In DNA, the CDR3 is TGTGCCAGCAGTTACTCTTCGGGAGGCAATGAGCAGTTCTTC.

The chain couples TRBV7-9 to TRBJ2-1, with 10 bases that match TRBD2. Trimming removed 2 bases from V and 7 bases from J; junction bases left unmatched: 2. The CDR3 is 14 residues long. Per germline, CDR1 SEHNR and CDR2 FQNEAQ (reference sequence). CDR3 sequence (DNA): TGTGCCAGCAGCTTATCGGGACTAGCGAATGAGCAGTTCTTC. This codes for CASSLSGLANEQFF.

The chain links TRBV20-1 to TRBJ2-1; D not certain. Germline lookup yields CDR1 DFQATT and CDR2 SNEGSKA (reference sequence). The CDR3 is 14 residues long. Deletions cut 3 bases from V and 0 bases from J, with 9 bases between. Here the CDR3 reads CSASHLSSYNEQFF. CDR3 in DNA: TGCAGTGCTAGTCATCTGAGCTCCTACAATGAGCAGTTCTTC.

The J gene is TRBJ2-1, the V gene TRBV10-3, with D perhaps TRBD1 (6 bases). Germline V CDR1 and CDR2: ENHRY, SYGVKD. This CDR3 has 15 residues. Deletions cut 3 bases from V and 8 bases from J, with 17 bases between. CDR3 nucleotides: TGTGCCATCAGTGAATCTCCCACACAGGGCCATGAGCAGTTCTTC. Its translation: CAISESPTQGHEQFF.

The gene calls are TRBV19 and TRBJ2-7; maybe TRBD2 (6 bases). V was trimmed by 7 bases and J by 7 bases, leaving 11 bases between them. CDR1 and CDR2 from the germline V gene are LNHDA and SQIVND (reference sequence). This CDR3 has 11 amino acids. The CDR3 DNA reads TGTGCCAGTACCGGCGGGGCAGAGCAGTACTTC. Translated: CASTGGAEQYF.

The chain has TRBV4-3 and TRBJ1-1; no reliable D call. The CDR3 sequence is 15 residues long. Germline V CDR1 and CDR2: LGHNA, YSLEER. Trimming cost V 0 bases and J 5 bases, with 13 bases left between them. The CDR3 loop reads CASSQDYRAGTEAFF. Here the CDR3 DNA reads TGCGCCAGCAGCCAAGATTATAGGGCGGGAACTGAAGCTTTCTTT.

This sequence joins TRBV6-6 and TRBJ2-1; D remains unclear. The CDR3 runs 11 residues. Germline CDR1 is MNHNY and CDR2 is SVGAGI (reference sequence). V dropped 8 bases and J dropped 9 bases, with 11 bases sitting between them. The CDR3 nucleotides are TGTGCCAGCCGTGGCTCAGGTGAGCAGTTCTTC. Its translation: CASRGSGEQFF.

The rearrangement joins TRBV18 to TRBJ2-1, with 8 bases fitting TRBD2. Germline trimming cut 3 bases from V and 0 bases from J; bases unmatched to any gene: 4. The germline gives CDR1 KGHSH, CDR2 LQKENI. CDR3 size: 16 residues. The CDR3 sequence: CASSPSTSGSYNEQFF. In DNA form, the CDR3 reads TGTGCCAGCTCACCGTCAACTAGCGGCTCCTACAATGAGCAGTTCTTC.